The rows below give T cell receptor beta chains drawn from one sample of a study of cytomegalovirus exposure and HLA in healthy donors. TCRdb keeps only in-frame clones here, not all; method: immunoSEQ multiplex PCR. The profile shows approximately 150,000 clones, 75% of them singletons. The specimen sequenced was PBMCs. The receptors stem from a male donor in good health and CMV-seronegative. Each CDR3 is given with its conserved first and last residue. The order of the fields is V gene, D gene, CDR3 protein. D genes are given only for firm matches.

>TRBV6-5|NA
CASSYSELKNTQYF
>TRBV7-2|TRBD1
CASSPQGAWNEQFF
>TRBV9|NA
CASSVDPGQPQHF
>TRBV28|NA
CASSLQGGYTF
>TRBV19|TRBD1
CASRKGTGLTGELFF
>TRBV28|NA
CASSRGAAGSYEQYF
>TRBV6-1|TRBD2
CASSDETSGKETQYF
>TRBV13|TRBD2
CASSYGLAGAVEQFF
>TRBV6-6|NA
CASSGRSTSSYEQYF
>TRBV5-1|NA
CASSLHGQFNEKLFF
>TRBV6-5|TRBD2
CASSSKTSGIHEQYF
>TRBV30|TRBD1
CAWSGGTGMGETQYF
>TRBV6-5|NA
CASSYTGYTGELFF
>TRBV15|TRBD2
CATSQLAGSTDTQYF
>TRBV28|TRBD1
CASRIQGAKNIQYF
>TRBV9|NA
CASSVRHLTGELFF
>TRBV29-1|TRBD1
CSVERGQGVYEQYF
>TRBV7-8|TRBD2
CASSSSGADYNEQFF
>TRBV5-4|TRBD2
CASSTGLGEETQYF
>TRBV4-1|NA
CASSQVPGNGNTIYF
>TRBV6-6|TRBD1
CASSDRTGNQPQHF
>TRBV7-2|NA
CASSLNGGGAYEQYF
>TRBV5-1|NA
CASSLGQTFDYEQYF
>TRBV28|TRBD1
CASSLQSLTGAFF
>TRBV7-3|NA
CASSLSVSGANVLTF
>TRBV7-6|TRBD1
CASSHDRGPIYEQYF
>TRBV28|NA
CASSSGVGEKLFF
>TRBV7-9|NA
CASSFTGFAEAFF
>TRBV29-1|TRBD2
CSTRPGLARSGTDTQYF
>TRBV25-1|NA
CASSEYEGYSGEKLFF
>TRBV13|NA
CASSLNRVDSETQYF
>TRBV30|NA
CAWSRGGGGVTEAFF
>TRBV7-8|NA
CASSRPRLRPSNSYEQYF